This T cell receptor beta chain was found in a study of T-cell memory formation after mild COVID-19. For the study at large: TCR clusters mostly belonged to single donors.

General study results and limits: A second wave expanding day 15 to 37 was CD4+-biased; contracting clones were balanced.

Regarding this clonotype: Its antigen is currently unknown.

CDR3 length: 13 residues. V lost 5 bases and J 9 bases, leaving 14 bases between the germline ends. Germline V gene lookup returns CDR1 SGHTA and CDR2 FQGNSA. TCRdb analysed the 5' RACE reads with MiXCR anew, one entry per CDR3 protein. This table has under 450,000 distinct CDR3 sequences, around 22% appearing once. Sequenced: PBMCs or a T cell subset sorted from them (not recorded which). This chain joins TRBV7-2 and TRBJ2-1; unclear D gene. This TCR derives from an adult woman who had mild COVID-19 (a few samples of this study predate the infection). Cell type and time point are not known. Written as DNA, the CDR3 is TGTGCCAGCAGCGTACCGCGTCGCGGTGAGCAGTTCTTC. It yields the protein CASSVPRRGEQFF.